This T cell receptor (beta chain) stems from a study of human T cells and chemical hapten exposure. This clonotype was seen a few times. Antigen unknown. Germline CDR1 MNHNY, CDR2 SVGAGI (reference sequence). The CDR3 has 12 amino acids. V lost 0 bases to trimming and J lost 10 bases, with 9 bases between them. As to time point: pre-sensitization, week 0. The treatment denotes: therapeutic diphenylcyclopropenone sensitization with weekly scalp DPC. Blood draws came before every patch-test application. In the original workflow: TCRs per sample had a median of approximately 88,000 and ranged from roughly 20,000 to 690,600. TCRdb analysed the RACE reads with MiXCR anew, one entry per CDR3 protein. The V and J calls, along with clone size, are taken from TCRdb and not from the paper's own processing. There are some 360,000 distinct CDR3 sequences in the sample; about 5.1% occur only once, and just over 2.5% lies in the top ten.

Notes on the study in general: Expanded TCRs formed significantly more large CDR3 similarity clusters than controls.

This sample comprised whole blood, obtained in connection with sensitization to the hapten diphenylcyclopropenone (DPC). The chain is built from TRBV6-6 and TRBJ1-1, with a tentative D call TRBD1 (5 bases). The TCR originated in a woman between 45 and 65 years old with alopecia areata. Some clones in this sample may be carry-over from other donors' samples. CDR3: CASSYSQGTAFF. CDR3 sequence (DNA): TGTGCCAGCAGTTACTCCCAGGGTACAGCTTTCTTT.